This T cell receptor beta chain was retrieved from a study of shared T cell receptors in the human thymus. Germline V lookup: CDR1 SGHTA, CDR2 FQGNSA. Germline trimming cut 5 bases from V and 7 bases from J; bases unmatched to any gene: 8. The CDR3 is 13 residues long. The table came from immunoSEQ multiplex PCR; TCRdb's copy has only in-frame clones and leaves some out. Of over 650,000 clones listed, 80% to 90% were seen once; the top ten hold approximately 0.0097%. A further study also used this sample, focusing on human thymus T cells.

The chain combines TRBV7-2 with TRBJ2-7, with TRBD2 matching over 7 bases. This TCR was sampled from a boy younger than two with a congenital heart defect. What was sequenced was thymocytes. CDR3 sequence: CASSRIGRGEQYF. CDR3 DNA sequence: TGTGCCAGCAGCCGGATCGGGCGGGGGGAGCAGTACTTC.